This entry features one T cell receptor beta chain sequence. V shed 0 bases and J shed 5 bases, with 14 bases lying between them. Germline CDR1 and CDR2: LGHNA and YSLEER. The CDR3 has 15 amino acids. The data derive from a study of control samples from healthy donors and cancer patients. Measured with immunoSEQ multiplex PCR; TCRdb has only the in-frame clones, and not every one. The profile shows over 90,000 clones, roughly 94% of them singletons. Input material: blood. The chain has TRBV4-3 and TRBJ2-7; D not resolved. The TCR was taken from a woman younger than 35 in good health. The DNA for the CDR3 is TGCGCCAGCAGCCAAGAAGGGTTTGCGGAGCACGAGCAGTACTTC. It encodes CASSQEGFAEHEQYF.